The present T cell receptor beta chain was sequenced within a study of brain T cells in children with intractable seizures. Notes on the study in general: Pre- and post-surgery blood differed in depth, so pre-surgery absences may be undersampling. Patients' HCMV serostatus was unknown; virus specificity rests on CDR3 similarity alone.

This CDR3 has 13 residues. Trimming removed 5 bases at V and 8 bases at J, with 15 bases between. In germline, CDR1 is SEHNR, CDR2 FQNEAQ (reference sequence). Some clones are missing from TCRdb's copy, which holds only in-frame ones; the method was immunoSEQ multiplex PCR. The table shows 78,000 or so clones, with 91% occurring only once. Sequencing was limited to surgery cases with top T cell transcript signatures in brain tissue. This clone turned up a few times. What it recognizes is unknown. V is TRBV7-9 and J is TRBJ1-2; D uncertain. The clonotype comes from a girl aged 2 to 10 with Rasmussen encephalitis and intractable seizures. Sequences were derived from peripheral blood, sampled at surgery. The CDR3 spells CASSPGSGGGYTF. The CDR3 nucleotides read TGTGCCAGCAGCCCTGGGTCGGGCGGCGGCTACACCTTC.